What follows are 5 T cell receptor beta chains derived from one specimen sequenced in a study of T cell responses to AZD1222 COVID-19 vaccine. Sequenced by immunoSEQ multiplex PCR; TCRdb stores in-frame clones only, minus some. In the table there are about 130,000 clones, roughly 93% of which are singletons. The sample here was peripheral blood, taken 28 days after the second AZD1222 dose. The source is an adult who received the AZD1222 COVID-19 vaccine.

The chain recombines TRBV28 with TRBJ1-2; D unresolved. Germline V gene lookup returns CDR1 MDHEN and CDR2 SYDVKM. The CDR3 consists of 14 residues. V lost 2 bases, J lost 5 bases, and 12 bases lay in between. CDR3 in DNA: TGTGCCAGCAGTTTACCCCCGACTGGGTATGGCTACACCTTC. Translating gives CASSLPPTGYGYTF.

V usage is TRBV28 and J usage is TRBJ1-5; possible D gene TRBD1, 5 bases. Per the germline V gene, CDR1 is MDHEN and CDR2 is SYDVKM. Trimming took off 10 bases at V and 2 bases at J, with 9 bases between the two ends. This CDR3 has 12 amino acids. CDR3 bases: TGTGCCACCGCCAGGGGCAATCAGCCCCAGCATTTT. Protein: CATARGNQPQHF.

The chain is built from TRBV10-3 and TRBJ1-2, with a tentative D call TRBD1 (6 bases). Germline lookup yields CDR1 ENHRY and CDR2 SYGVKD. V was cut by 0 bases and J by 4 bases, with 15 bases left in between. The CDR3 runs 16 residues. CDR3 sequence: CAISESPGGGPYGYTF. CDR3 sequence (DNA): TGTGCCATCAGTGAGTCCCCCGGGGGCGGACCCTATGGCTACACCTTC.

The J gene is TRBJ1-2, the V gene TRBV7-2; unclear D gene. The CDR3 runs 13 residues. Germline V gene data show CDR1 as SGHTA and CDR2 as FQGNSA. V dropped 1 base and J dropped 8 bases, with 11 bases sitting between them. In DNA form, the CDR3 reads TGTGCCAGCAGCTTAGTTGTGTTCGGAGGCTACACCTTC. Amino acid sequence: CASSLVVFGGYTF.

The V call is TRBV5-4, the J call TRBJ1-2; D is ambiguous. Trimming left V 3 bases short and J 4 bases short, with 10 bases between. Germline V lookup: CDR1 SGHNT, CDR2 YYREEE (reference sequence). The CDR3 is made up of 13 amino acids. The CDR3 spells CASSSNGFYGYTF. The CDR3 DNA reads as TGTGCCAGCAGCTCAAACGGATTCTATGGCTACACCTTC.